The 30 T cell receptor beta chains presented below share a single source sample, sequenced in a study of T cell responses to AZD1222 COVID-19 vaccine. Libraries were prepared by immunoSEQ multiplex PCR; TCRdb keeps only in-frame clonotypes and omits some of them. The data contain some 170,000 clones, roughly nine tenths of them singletons. The specimen comprised peripheral blood, sampled on day 0 of AZD1222 vaccination. Receptors originate from an adult in good health.

J is TRBJ1-2 and V is TRBV5-1; 7 positions match TRBD1. Germline values: CDR1 SGHRS, CDR2 YFSETQ. The CDR3 loop spans 15 amino acids. Germline trimming cut 0 bases from V and 2 bases from J; bases unmatched to any gene: 4. CDR3 sequence: CASSLGTGTNYGYTF. The CDR3 DNA sequence: TGCGCCAGCAGCTTGGGGACAGGCACCAACTATGGCTACACCTTC. Based on the CDR3 plus reference TRBV5-1 and TRBJ1-2, the full variable domain is KAGVTQTPRYLIKTRGQQVTLSCSPISGHRSVSWYQQTPGQGLQFLFEYFSETQRNKGNFPGRFSGRQFSNSRSEMNVSTLELGDSALYLCASSLGTGTNYGYTFGSGTRLTVV.

This chain links TRBV5-4 with TRBJ1-2, with a weak D call TRBD1 (6 bases). V lost 4 bases, J lost 2 bases, and 9 bases lay in between. The CDR3 length is 13 residues. Looked up from germline, CDR1 is SGHNT and CDR2 is YYREEE (reference sequence). CDR3: CASSVDRNYGYTF. CDR3 in DNA: TGTGCCAGCAGCGTCGACAGGAACTATGGCTACACCTTC.

The V gene is TRBV19, the J gene TRBJ1-4, with 12 bases that match TRBD1. This CDR3 has 18 residues. Germline CDR1 and CDR2: LNHDA and SQIVND (reference sequence). Germline trimming cut 4 bases from V and 3 bases from J; bases unmatched to any gene: 9. CDR3 protein: CASSTKTGTGGPNEKLFF. The CDR3 nucleotides are TGTGCCAGTAGTACGAAAACCGGGACAGGGGGCCCTAATGAAAAACTGTTTTTT. The full variable domain, rest sourced from reference TRBV19 and TRBJ1-4, is DGGITQSPKYLFRKEGQNVTLSCEQNLNHDAMYWYRQDPGQGLRLIYYSQIVNDFQKGDIAEGYSVSREKKESFPLTVTSAQKNPTAFYLCASSTKTGTGGPNEKLFFGSGTQLSVL.

J is TRBJ1-1 and V is TRBV4-1; D not certain. Per germline, CDR1 MGHRA and CDR2 YSYEKL. V was pared by 4 bases and J by 10 bases, with 16 bases between. The length of the CDR3 is 13 residues. CDR3 sequence: CASSPAGPRGAFF. The CDR3 coding sequence is TGCGCCAGCAGCCCTGCTGGTCCTCGGGGAGCTTTCTTT.

The V and J genes are TRBV18 and TRBJ1-5; D uncertain. The ends were cut back, 3 bases at V and 7 bases at J, with 7 bases in the middle. This CDR3 spans 12 amino acids. Germline V gene lookup returns CDR1 KGHSH and CDR2 LQKENI. DNA for the CDR3: TGTGCCAGCTCACCGGCGCAGCAGCCCCAGCATTTT. Encoded protein: CASSPAQQPQHF.

The chain carries TRBV25-1 and TRBJ1-6, with a possible D match to TRBD1 (5 bases). This CDR3 is 12 amino acids long. Germline CDR1 reads MGHDK; CDR2 reads SYGVNS. Between the trimmed V and J ends, which lost 11 bases and 8 bases, there was a span of 13 bases. The CDR3 is CAGRTGYSPLHF. CDR3 DNA sequence: TGTGCCGGGCGAACAGGATATTCACCCCTCCACTTT.

The genes are TRBV5-1 and TRBJ1-1; D perhaps matches TRBD1 (6 bases). CDR1 and CDR2 (germline): SGHRS, YFSETQ. There are 16 residues in the CDR3. The V end lost 5 bases, the J end lost 1 base, and 18 bases lay between the germline ends. CDR3 loop: CASRSSGVARNTEAFF. The CDR3 DNA follows: TGCGCCAGCAGATCTTCAGGGGTTGCGAGGAACACTGAAGCTTTCTTT. The full variable domain, its missing parts supplied by reference TRBV5-1 and TRBJ1-1, is KAGVTQTPRYLIKTRGQQVTLSCSPISGHRSVSWYQQTPGQGLQFLFEYFSETQRNKGNFPGRFSGRQFSNSRSEMNVSTLELGDSALYLCASRSSGVARNTEAFFGQGTRLTVV.

This sequence joins TRBV28 and TRBJ2-5; no firm D call. V was clipped by 8 bases and J by 5 bases, with 18 bases between them. CDR1 MDHEN and CDR2 SYDVKM come from the germline V gene. The CDR3 covers 14 residues. CDR3 nucleotides: TGTGCCAGCGGACCTGCGAGGTTTGGGGAGACCCAGTACTTC. This codes for CASGPARFGETQYF.

This clone was detected only once. The chain is built from TRBV6-5 and TRBJ1-1; D gene ambiguous. The CDR3 extends over 13 amino acids. Germline CDR1 and CDR2: MNHEY and SVGAGI. The V end lost 6 bases, the J end lost 1 base, and 9 bases lay between the germline ends. This chain's CDR3 is CASRPGPNTEAFF. CDR3 sequence (DNA): TGTGCCAGCAGACCCGGACCGAACACTGAAGCTTTCTTT.

The V call is TRBV3-1 (or the pseudogene TRBV3-2), the J call TRBJ1-5, with 10 bases fitting TRBD1. The V gene end was trimmed by 4 bases and the J gene end by 4 bases; junction bases not matched to a gene: 1. The germline CDR1 and CDR2 sequences are LGHDT and YNNKEL (reference sequence). The CDR3 spans 14 residues. CDR3 coding DNA: TGTGCCAGCAGCCCGGGACAGGGGAATCAGCCCCAGCATTTT. The encoded protein is CASSPGQGNQPQHF.

This clone came up a few times. The rearrangement joins TRBV10-3 to TRBJ1-1, with 7 bases identical to TRBD1. J gave up 2 bases and V 3 bases, and 6 bases lay outside the gene matches. Germline values: CDR1 ENHRY, CDR2 SYGVKD. The CDR3 covers 15 residues. CDR3 region: CAISDLGQTNTEAFF. CDR3 nucleotides: TGTGCCATCAGTGACTTGGGACAGACCAACACTGAAGCTTTCTTT.

The genes are TRBV19 and TRBJ1-5; 7 bases line up with TRBD1. There are 15 residues in the CDR3. The ends lost 7 bases at V and 1 base at J; junction bases unmatched: 7. Germline V lookup: CDR1 LNHDA, CDR2 SQIVND (reference sequence). The CDR3 protein is CASTLNRGSNQPQHF. The CDR3 bases are TGTGCCAGTACCCTGAACAGGGGAAGCAATCAGCCCCAGCATTTT.

V and J are TRBV5-1 and TRBJ2-2; 8 positions match TRBD2. J gave up 6 bases and V 6 bases, and 13 bases lay outside the gene matches. CDR1 SGHRS and CDR2 YFSETQ come from the germline V gene. The CDR3 extends over 16 amino acids. The CDR3 DNA sequence: TGCGCCAGCAACGAGCGGGAGAATCGTTGGGCCGGGGAGCTGTTTTTT. Encoded protein: CASNERENRWAGELFF.

Here the CDR3 DNA reads TGCAGCGTTGAAGACCGACAAAGGGGCTACACCTTC. It specifies CSVEDRQRGYTF. The chain links TRBV29-1 to TRBJ1-2; D gene ambiguous. The ends were cut back, 0 bases at V and 8 bases at J, with 10 bases in the middle. CDR1 SQVTM and CDR2 ANQGSEA come from the germline V gene. The CDR3 contains 12 residues.

This clone was counted between two and nine times. V is TRBV2 and J is TRBJ2-7; D is unclear. The V and J ends lost 6 bases and 0 bases respectively, with 6 bases between them. The germline V gene encodes CDR1 SNHLY and CDR2 FYNNEI. This CDR3 comprises 12 residues. The CDR3, as DNA: TGTGCCAGCAGACGGAGCTCCTACGAGCAGTACGTC. This codes for CASRRSSYEQYV.

V gene TRBV3-1 (or the pseudogene TRBV3-2) combines with J gene TRBJ1-1; no clear D gene. This CDR3 has 16 amino acids. Between the trimmed V and J ends, which lost 4 bases and 0 bases, there was a span of 15 bases. Germline CDR1 and CDR2: LGHDT and YNNKEL (reference sequence). This CDR3 is CASSPTRTTMNTEAFF. The CDR3 region has the DNA TGTGCCAGCAGCCCAACCCGGACCACCATGAACACTGAAGCTTTCTTT.

This clone was counted a single time. The chain has TRBV13 and TRBJ1-1; D gene unclear. The V end was cut by 2 bases, the J end by 8 bases, with 9 bases between. There are 12 residues in the CDR3. Per the germline V gene, CDR1 is PRHDT and CDR2 is FYEKMQ (reference sequence). CDR3 sequence reads: CASSLTPTEAFF. The DNA of the CDR3 is TGTGCCAGCAGCTTAACCCCGACAGAAGCTTTCTTT.

The gene calls are TRBV28 and TRBJ2-1, with D possibly being TRBD1 (5 bases). Deletions cut 6 bases from V and 5 bases from J, with 11 bases between. In germline, CDR1 is MDHEN, CDR2 SYDVKM. The CDR3 totals 13 residues. CDR3: CASRQTVDNEQFF. CDR3 sequence (DNA): TGTGCCAGCAGACAGACAGTCGACAATGAGCAGTTCTTC.

The chain combines TRBV5-4 with TRBJ2-3, with D unclear. Germline-derived CDR1 and CDR2 are SGHNT and YYREEE (reference sequence). The ends were cut back, 0 bases at V and 6 bases at J, with 8 bases in the middle. CDR3 length: 13 residues. CDR3 sequence reads: CASSLEERDTQYF. The DNA of the CDR3 is TGTGCCAGCAGCTTGGAGGAGAGGGATACGCAGTATTTT.

This clone was counted a few times. The genes are TRBV5-1 and TRBJ2-1; 14 nucleotides match TRBD2. This CDR3 is built from 18 residues. Unmatched junction bases numbered 7, after V lost 0 bases and J lost 5 bases. Germline V gives CDR1 SGHRS, CDR2 YFSETQ. In DNA, the CDR3 is TGCGCCAGCAGCTTGGGGGGGACTAGCGGGAGAATGCACAATGAGCAGTTCTTC. It specifies CASSLGGTSGRMHNEQFF.

The CDR3: CSAETGREEKLFF. The CDR3 DNA follows: TGCAGCGCGGAGACAGGGCGGGAAGAAAAACTGTTTTTT. V is TRBV29-1 and J is TRBJ1-4; 7 bases are shared with TRBD1. Germline CDR1 SQVTM, CDR2 ANQGSEA. The CDR3 spans 13 residues. V shed 7 bases and J 8 bases; nucleotides not matched to a gene: 10.

The chain uses TRBV11-3 and TRBJ2-3, with 13 nucleotides matching TRBD2. This CDR3 has 16 residues. CDR1 is SGHNT, CDR2 YENEEA, per germline. The J segment lost 6 bases and the V segment lost 3 bases, leaving 6 bases of the junction unmatched. The CDR3 region is CASSFTSGGAVDTQYF. The CDR3 nucleotides read TGTGCCAGCAGCTTTACTAGCGGGGGGGCGGTGGATACGCAGTATTTT.

This clone was seen once. The CDR3 reads CASSIRGGAFF. The CDR3 bases are TGTGCCAGTAGTATTCGGGGTGGAGCTTTCTTT. V is TRBV19 and J is TRBJ1-1; no reliable D call. From germline, CDR1 is LNHDA and CDR2 SQIVND (reference sequence). Trimming left V 3 bases short and J 10 bases short, with 9 bases between. The CDR3 covers 11 residues. The full variable domain, rest sourced from reference TRBV19 and TRBJ1-1, is DGGITQSPKYLFRKEGQNVTLSCEQNLNHDAMYWYRQDPGQGLRLIYYSQIVNDFQKGDIAEGYSVSREKKESFPLTVTSAQKNPTAFYLCASSIRGGAFFGQGTRLTVV.

This chain's CDR3 is CASSPRTSGENIQYF. The CDR3 bases are TGTGCCAGCTCACCCCGGACTAGCGGGGAAAACATTCAGTACTTC. The chain joins TRBV18 to TRBJ2-4, with TRBD2 identical over 12 bases. The CDR3 loop spans 15 amino acids. CDR1 and CDR2 from the germline V gene are KGHSH and LQKENI. V gave up 3 bases and J gave up 5 bases; unmatched junction bases: 2.

The rearrangement links TRBV28 to TRBJ1-5; 8 bases line up with TRBD1. V was pared by 7 bases and J by 0 bases, with 11 bases of the junction left unmatched. Germline CDR1 is MDHEN and CDR2 is SYDVKM. The CDR3 totals 17 residues. The CDR3 reads CASTRGTGGYSNQPQHF. CDR3 DNA: TGTGCCAGCACCCGAGGAACAGGGGGTTATAGCAATCAGCCCCAGCATTTT.

The V gene is TRBV5-1, the J gene TRBJ2-3; 12 bases align to TRBD2. Germline trimming cut 3 bases from V and 5 bases from J; bases unmatched to any gene: 7. CDR1 SGHRS and CDR2 YFSETQ come from the germline V gene. This CDR3 region has 16 residues. This CDR3 is CASSSTLAGGRDTQYF. Written as DNA, the CDR3 is TGCGCCAGCAGCTCAACACTAGCGGGGGGTAGAGATACGCAGTATTTT.

This clone has only a few counts. J is TRBJ1-4 and V is TRBV7-9, with a tentative D call TRBD1 (5 bases). Germline CDR1 reads SEHNR; CDR2 reads FQNEAQ (reference sequence). Trimming took off 4 bases at V and 5 bases at J, with 11 bases between the two ends. The CDR3 is 14 residues long. The CDR3, as DNA: TGTGCCAGCAGCTCAGGGAACGGGAATGAAAAACTGTTTTTT. It translates to CASSSGNGNEKLFF.

The V call is TRBV6-6, the J call TRBJ1-1; 10 positions agree with TRBD1. V was pared by 4 bases and J by 6 bases, with 8 bases of the junction left unmatched. This CDR3 spans 15 amino acids. Germline V gives CDR1 MNHNY, CDR2 SVGAGI (reference sequence). The CDR3 DNA reads TGTGCCAGCAGTTGGGGACAGGGGAGGACCGCTGAAGCTTTCTTT. The encoded protein is CASSWGQGRTAEAFF.

The CDR3 nucleotides are TGCGCCAGCAGCTTGGCCGGACAGACCTCTAGCACAGATACGCAGTATTTT. It is translated as CASSLAGQTSSTDTQYF. The chain carries TRBV5-1 and TRBJ2-3, with D perhaps TRBD1 (6 bases). The germline V gene encodes CDR1 SGHRS and CDR2 YFSETQ. The CDR3 extends over 17 amino acids. V was cut by 0 bases and J by 0 bases, with 14 bases left in between.

The chain's CDR3 is CARSSGQSKRSSNTGELFF. The CDR3, as DNA: TGTGCCAGAAGCTCTGGCCAGAGTAAAAGATCTTCGAACACCGGGGAGCTGTTTTTT. The J gene is TRBJ2-2, the V gene TRBV5-3; D gene unclear. TRBV5-3 is an open reading frame whose function is uncertain. The CDR3 runs 19 residues. With 3 bases removed from V and 0 bases from J, the gap between germline ends came to 21 bases.